Sequencing of this T cell receptor beta chain was carried out in a study of T cells after yellow fever vaccination. TCRdb redid the calling of the 5' RACE reads with MiXCR, one entry per CDR3 protein. The repertoire has about 340,000 distinct CDR3 sequences, around an eighth of them found once; the top ten carry roughly 3.1%. This clonotype was recorded a few times. In germline, CDR1 is SQVTM, CDR2 ANQGSEA. This CDR3 is 15 amino acids long. With 3 bases clipped from V and 6 bases from J, the junction kept 11 bases outside the gene matches. The rearrangement links TRBV29-1 to TRBJ2-1; 7 bases are a match to TRBD2. Sequences were derived from CD4+ T cells sorted from PBMCs, sampled 15 days after the yellow fever booster vaccination. The clonotype originates from a man between 18 and 35 years old who received the YFV17D yellow fever vaccine. In nucleotides, the CDR3 is TGCAGCGTTGACACCCTAGCGGCTCGGGCCAATGAGCAGTTCTTC. Translation: CSVDTLAARANEQFF.